The rows below give T cell receptor beta chains drawn from one sample of a study of T cell responses to AZD1222 COVID-19 vaccine. Produced via immunoSEQ multiplex PCR; TCRdb's table is partial and in-frame only. The sample holds more than 80,000 clones, roughly 90% seen once. Material: peripheral blood, obtained on day 0 of AZD1222 vaccination. These receptors came from an adult in good health. Each CDR3 is given with its conserved first and last residue. Each record gives: D gene, J gene, V gene, clone size, CDR3 protein, CDR3 DNA. A D gene is named only where the DNA matches it firmly. Expanded clones get a size class; other rows say once, few or many, or leave the size out.

-,TRBJ2-5,TRBV2,-,CASSRALETQYF,TGTGCCAGCAGTAGGGCTTTAGAGACCCAGTACTTC
-,TRBJ2-7,TRBV29-1,-,CSVVRTTGTSEQYF,TGCAGCGTTGTCCGTACAACAGGGACGAGCGAGCAGTACTTC
TRBD1,TRBJ2-7,TRBV27,few,CASSRGDRGLYEQYF,TGTGCCAGCTCTAGGGGGGACAGGGGGCTCTACGAGCAGTACTTC
-,TRBJ2-2,TRBV7-3,-,CASSPIGGNVVGELFF,TGTGCCAGCAGCCCTATTGGGGGGAATGTGGTCGGGGAGCTGTTTTTT
TRBD2,TRBJ2-1,TRBV19,-,CASSIKRGLAGSWEQFF,TGTGCCAGTAGTATAAAAAGGGGACTAGCGGGAAGCTGGGAGCAGTTCTTC
-,TRBJ1-3,TRBV7-2,-,CASSLGGAGNTIYF,TGTGCCAGCAGCTTAGGTGGGGCTGGAAACACCATATATTTT
TRBD2,TRBJ2-1,TRBV15,-,CATSARAGAVYNEQFF,TGTGCCACCAGCGCGAGAGCGGGGGCGGTCTACAATGAGCAGTTCTTC
-,TRBJ2-7,TRBV27,-,CASSSISLRRSSYEQYF,TGTGCCAGCAGTTCTATCTCCCTCAGGAGGAGCTCCTACGAGCAGTACTTC
-,TRBJ1-6,TRBV9,few,CASSAVDKAYNSPLHF,TGTGCCAGCAGCGCGGTGGACAAGGCCTATAATTCACCCCTCCACTTT
TRBD1,TRBJ2-1,TRBV7-2,-,CASSLWWDRGMNEQFF,TGTGCCAGCAGCTTATGGTGGGACAGGGGAATGAATGAGCAGTTCTTC
-,TRBJ2-3,TRBV5-1,-,CASSQHTDTQYF,TGCGCCAGCAGCCAACACACAGATACGCAGTATTTT
TRBD1,TRBJ2-7,TRBV5-1,once,CASSLGQTGEQYF,TGCGCCAGCAGCCTGGGACAGACGGGCGAGCAGTACTTC
-,TRBJ1-1,TRBV6-1,-,CASSETGTTEAFF,TGTGCCAGCAGTGAAACAGGGACCACTGAAGCTTTCTTT
TRBD1,TRBJ1-5,TRBV19,-,CASSRQGGQPQHF,TGTGCCAGTAGTAGACAGGGAGGACAGCCCCAGCATTTT
-,TRBJ2-3,TRBV9,-,CASSVGGTTDTQYF,TGTGCCAGCAGCGTTGGGGGGACGACAGATACGCAGTATTTT
-,TRBJ2-3,TRBV20-1,-,CSASPSGADTQYF,TGCAGTGCTAGTCCCTCAGGGGCAGATACGCAGTATTTT
-,TRBJ2-5,TRBV7-2,-,CASSPSGGETQYF,TGTGCCAGCAGCCCTTCGGGCGGAGAGACCCAGTACTTC
TRBD1,TRBJ1-1,TRBV5-1,-,CASSLRQGGTEAFF,TGCGCCAGCAGCTTACGACAGGGTGGGACTGAAGCTTTCTTT
-,TRBJ1-3,TRBV28,-,CASSRSSGNTIYF,TGTGCCAGCAGCAGGAGCTCTGGAAACACCATATATTTT
TRBD1,TRBJ1-2,TRBV7-2,-,CASSFDRGARYGYTF,TGTGCCAGCAGCTTCGACAGGGGGGCTCGCTATGGCTACACCTTC
TRBD2,TRBJ2-7,TRBV7-9,-,CASSAPLAGVTYEQYF,TGTGCCAGCAGCGCGCCCCTAGCGGGAGTTACCTACGAGCAGTACTTC
-,TRBJ1-2,TRBV28,-,CASSPSFFLGYTF,TGTGCCAGCAGTCCCAGTTTTTTCTTGGGCTACACCTTC
TRBD1,TRBJ1-2,TRBV4-3,-,CASSQGTGNGYTF,TGCGCCAGCAGCCAAGGGACAGGGAATGGCTACACCTTC
TRBD1,TRBJ2-2,TRBV10-1,-,CAVQGDTGELFF,TGCGCCGTACAGGGGGACACCGGGGAGCTGTTTTTT
-,TRBJ2-3,TRBV10-3,-,CAISVGGDTDTQYF,TGTGCCATCAGTGTCGGGGGAGACACAGATACGCAGTATTTT
TRBD2,TRBJ2-1,TRBV7-3,-,CASSPPRGSGSGEQFF,TGTGCCAGCAGCCCGCCCCGCGGTAGCGGGAGCGGAGAGCAGTTCTTC
-,TRBJ2-1,TRBV14,-,CASSQAWGLDEQFF,TGTGCCAGCAGCCAAGCTTGGGGGCTCGATGAGCAGTTCTTC
-,TRBJ1-2,TRBV7-3,-,CASSLGPYGYTF,TGTGCCAGCAGCCTAGGCCCCTATGGCTACACCTTC
-,TRBJ1-1,TRBV4-1,-,CASSHQGVNTEAFF,TGCGCCAGCAGCCACCAAGGAGTGAACACTGAAGCTTTCTTT
-,TRBJ1-4,TRBV6-5,few,CASSYFGATTNEKLFF,TGTGCCAGCAGTTACTTTGGGGCTACAACTAATGAAAAACTGTTTTTT
-,TRBJ1-1,TRBV11-2,-,CASSLVGDTEAFF,TGTGCCAGCAGCTTAGTAGGGGACACTGAAGCTTTCTTT
-,TRBJ2-7,TRBV4-1,-,CASSQEALIYEQYF,TGCGCCAGCAGCCAAGAGGCACTGATCTACGAGCAGTACTTC
TRBD1,TRBJ2-1,TRBV7-2,-,CASNTGGRWNEQFF,TGTGCCAGCAATACAGGGGGCCGTTGGAATGAGCAGTTCTTC
-,TRBJ2-3,TRBV6-5,-,CASSYGASTDTQYF,TGTGCCAGCAGTTACGGGGCGTCCACAGATACGCAGTATTTT
TRBD2,TRBJ2-1,TRBV3-1/TRBV3-2,once,CASSQDGRAGGNEQFF,TGTGCCAGCAGCCAAGACGGGAGGGCGGGGGGCAATGAGCAGTTCTTC
-,TRBJ1-5,TRBV15,-,CATSPTGNSDQPQHF,TGTGCCACCAGCCCCACAGGGAATTCGGATCAGCCCCAGCATTTT
TRBD2,TRBJ2-1,TRBV29-1,-,CSVPKGLAVVNEQFF,TGCAGCGTTCCAAAGGGACTAGCGGTCGTCAATGAGCAGTTCTTC
-,TRBJ2-3,TRBV29-1,once,CSVEPGTASTDTQYF,TGCAGCGTTGAACCAGGAACAGCTAGCACAGATACGCAGTATTTT
TRBD1,TRBJ2-3,TRBV5-1,-,CASSLRGLLTDTQYF,TGCGCCAGCAGCTTGAGGGGGCTCCTCACAGATACGCAGTATTTT
-,TRBJ2-7,TRBV2,-,CASRLGPLAYF,TGTGCCAGCCGCTTGGGACCCCTCGCGTACTTC
TRBD2,TRBJ2-7,TRBV7-9,-,CASSLAQGSGSRNEQYF,TGTGCCAGCAGCTTAGCGCAGGGTAGCGGGAGCAGGAACGAGCAGTACTTC
TRBD1,TRBJ1-3,TRBV5-1,-,CASTLTGDSGNTIYF,TGCGCCAGCACCTTAACAGGGGACTCTGGAAACACCATATATTTT
-,TRBJ1-4,TRBV28,-,CASSHGRDEKLFF,TGTGCCAGCAGTCACGGACGGGATGAAAAACTGTTTTTT
TRBD1,TRBJ1-5,TRBV7-9,-,CASSRFGTGDNQPQHF,TGTGCCAGCAGCCGATTCGGGACAGGGGACAATCAGCCCCAGCATTTT
-,TRBJ1-3,TRBV3-1/TRBV3-2,-,CASASRDSGNTIYF,TGTGCCAGCGCATCCCGGGACTCTGGAAACACCATATATTTT
TRBD2,TRBJ2-1,TRBV18,-,CASSPPTSGSVYNEQFF,TGTGCCAGCTCACCACCGACTAGCGGGAGCGTATACAATGAGCAGTTCTTC
TRBD1,TRBJ2-7,TRBV7-9,-,CASSHYRGSSYEQYF,TGTGCCAGCAGCCACTACAGGGGGAGCTCCTACGAGCAGTACTTC
-,TRBJ2-7,TRBV15,few,CATSRETSTEQYF,TGTGCCACCAGCAGAGAGACGTCAACCGAGCAGTACTTC
TRBD1,TRBJ2-5,TRBV18,-,CASSLGQEETQYF,TGTGCCAGCTCATTGGGACAGGAAGAGACCCAGTACTTC
-,TRBJ1-2,TRBV28,once,CASSLAPVYGYTF,TGTGCCAGCAGTTTAGCCCCAGTGTATGGCTACACCTTC